This entry lists 23 T cell receptor beta chains sequenced from one sample in a study of T cell changes during pregnancy in multiple sclerosis. TCRdb's copy holds only in-frame clones and misses some; the assay was immunoSEQ multiplex PCR. The sample has about 31,000 clones; about 88% are singletons. The starting material was CD8+ T cells from peripheral blood mononuclear cells, obtained in the second trimester of pregnancy. The receptors come from a female donor with multiple sclerosis, enrolled in a pregnancy study.

This clone appeared a single time. The CDR3 region is CASSLSTGISYEQYF. The CDR3 DNA is TGTGCCAGCAGTTTATCGACAGGGATCTCCTACGAGCAGTACTTC. This sequence joins TRBV27 and TRBJ2-7, with 7 bases fitting TRBD1. The CDR3 has 15 residues. V lost 0 bases, J lost 0 bases, and 2 bases stayed unmatched. The germline V gene encodes CDR1 MNHEY and CDR2 SMNVEV (reference sequence).

The rearrangement joins TRBV27 to TRBJ2-1; TRBD2 aligns across 10 bases. Germline CDR1 is MNHEY and CDR2 is SMNVEV (reference sequence). The CDR3 has 16 residues. J gave up 0 bases and V 6 bases, and 5 bases lay outside the gene matches. The CDR3 nucleotides are TGTGCCAGCAGCCCTATAGCGGGGGGCTCCTACAATGAGCAGTTCTTC. This translates into CASSPIAGGSYNEQFF.

The CDR3 DNA is TGTGCCAGTAGTGTGTTTTCAGAAAACACTGAAGCTTTCTTT. Translating it yields CASSVFSENTEAFF. The rearrangement uses TRBV19 and TRBJ1-1, with D unresolved. The V gene lost 5 bases and the J gene lost 2 bases, with 12 bases spanning the gap. Germline CDR1 LNHDA, CDR2 SQIVND (reference sequence). The CDR3 extends over 14 amino acids.

The chain carries TRBV4-2 and TRBJ2-7; D is perhaps TRBD1 (6 bases). The V and J ends lost 4 bases and 2 bases respectively, with 12 bases between them. This CDR3 is 14 amino acids long. The germline V gene encodes CDR1 LGHNA and CDR2 YNFKEQ. DNA for the CDR3: TGTGCCAGCAGCCTCCGGGACAACCCCTACGAGCAGTACTTC. It encodes CASSLRDNPYEQYF.

This chain joins TRBV27 and TRBJ2-1, with 14 positions matching TRBD2. CDR1 MNHEY and CDR2 SMNVEV come from the germline V gene (reference sequence). The CDR3 is made up of 15 amino acids. V dropped 3 bases and J dropped 8; count of bases not matched to a gene: 3. The CDR3 DNA reads as TGTGCCAGCAGTTTTTCGACTAGCGGGAGGGATGAGCAGTTCTTC. Protein sequence: CASSFSTSGRDEQFF.

This chain connects TRBV2 to TRBJ2-3; 10 bases align to TRBD2. Losses at the gene ends were 6 bases for V and 2 bases for J; bases not matched to a gene: 11. From germline, CDR1 is SNHLY and CDR2 FYNNEI. The CDR3 covers 17 residues. This chain's CDR3 is CASRLPLAGEPTDTQYF. The DNA of the CDR3 is TGTGCCAGCAGACTACCCCTAGCGGGAGAACCCACAGATACGCAGTATTTT.

V usage is TRBV27 and J usage is TRBJ2-7; TRBD2 aligns across 12 bases. Germline CDR1 reads MNHEY; CDR2 reads SMNVEV (reference sequence). CDR3 length: 14 amino acids. Germline trimming cut 6 bases from V and 2 bases from J; bases unmatched to any gene: 2. The CDR3 sequence: CASSLAGGPYEQYF. The CDR3 nucleotides read TGTGCCAGCAGCCTAGCGGGAGGGCCCTACGAGCAGTACTTC.

The V and J genes are TRBV5-4 and TRBJ1-2; D perhaps matches TRBD1 (6 bases). CDR3 length: 14 residues. The germline V gene encodes CDR1 SGHNT and CDR2 YYREEE (reference sequence). Trimming took off 2 bases at V and 3 bases at J, with 11 bases between the two ends. CDR3: CASSLTQGDYGYTF. The DNA for the CDR3 is TGTGCCAGCAGCTTAACACAGGGAGACTATGGCTACACCTTC.

The chain recombines TRBV27 with TRBJ2-3; D gene unclear. Trimming removed 1 base from V and 0 bases from J, with 8 bases in between. Germline lookup yields CDR1 MNHEY and CDR2 SMNVEV (reference sequence). The CDR3 totals 15 residues. Here the CDR3 reads CASSLYFSSTDTQYF. CDR3 bases: TGTGCCAGCAGTTTATACTTTTCTAGCACAGATACGCAGTATTTT.

The chain combines TRBV7-6 with TRBJ1-3, with TRBD1 identical over 9 bases. This CDR3 has 16 residues. J lost 1 base, V lost 4 bases, and 5 bases had no gene match. Germline loops: CDR1 SGHVS, CDR2 FNYEAQ. The CDR3 coding sequence is TGTGCCAGCAGCTACCTAGACAGGGGGTCTGGAAACACCATATATTTT. Residues: CASSYLDRGSGNTIYF. The variable domain in full, with the rest retrieved from reference TRBV7-6 and TRBJ1-3, is GAGVSQSPRYKVTKRGQDVALRCDPISGHVSLYWYRQALGQGPEFLTYFNYEAQQDKSGLPNDRFSAERPEGSISTLTIQRTEQRDSAMYRCASSYLDRGSGNTIYFGEGSWLTVV.

The rearrangement links TRBV2 to TRBJ2-7; 8 bases are a match to TRBD2. CDR3 length: 14 residues. V was pared by 6 bases and J by 3 bases, with 7 bases of the junction left unmatched. Germline V gene sequence: CDR1 SNHLY, CDR2 FYNNEI. CDR3 nucleotides: TGTGCCAGCAGCGCCGGGACTAGAGTCTACGAGCAGTACTTC. It codes for CASSAGTRVYEQYF.

The CDR3 bases are TGTGCCAGCAGACACGTCTGGGATACGCAGTATTTT. Translated, it gives CASRHVWDTQYF. The chain is built from TRBV7-2 and TRBJ2-3; no definite D call. Germline V CDR1 and CDR2: SGHTA, FQGNSA. V lost 6 bases and J lost 6, with 10 bases in between. The CDR3 sequence is 12 residues long. Complete variable domain (other parts from reference TRBV7-2 and TRBJ2-3): GAGVSQSPSNKVTEKGKDVELRCDPISGHTALYWYRQSLGQGLEFLIYFQGNSAPDKSGLPSDRFSAERTGGSVSTLTIQRTQQEDSAVYLCASRHVWDTQYFGPGTRLTVL.

The chain has TRBV7-9 and TRBJ1-2, with 8 bases matching TRBD1. This CDR3 region has 16 residues. The germline V gene encodes CDR1 SEHNR and CDR2 FQNEAQ (reference sequence). V lost 4 bases, J lost 8 bases, and 15 bases stayed unmatched. CDR3 loop: CASSSLLMGQVRGYTF. CDR3 DNA sequence: TGTGCCAGCAGCTCCCTCTTGATGGGACAGGTACGCGGCTACACCTTC.

This chain links TRBV7-3 with TRBJ2-3; TRBD2 matches at 11 bases. Germline V lookup: CDR1 SGHTA, CDR2 FQGTGA. After removal of 5 bases from V and 2 bases from J, the junction contained 3 bases not matched to a gene. The CDR3 length is 15 residues. The CDR3 DNA reads TGTGCCAGCAGCAAGGGACTAGCGGCCACAGATACGCAGTATTTT. This translates into CASSKGLAATDTQYF.

This chain joins TRBV4-3 and TRBJ2-7, with D unclear. Trimming stripped 0 bases from V and 4 bases from J, with 7 bases between. This CDR3 contains 13 residues. CDR1 LGHNA and CDR2 YSLEER come from the germline V gene. The chain's CDR3 is CASSQENGYEQYF. In nucleotides, the CDR3 is TGCGCCAGCAGCCAAGAAAACGGGTACGAGCAGTACTTC.

This clone was seen more than once but under ten times. The chain has TRBV4-2 and TRBJ2-7; 9 bases align to TRBD1. Losses at the gene ends were 2 bases for V and 5 bases for J; bases not matched to a gene: 4. This CDR3 is built from 14 residues. Per the germline V gene, CDR1 is LGHNA and CDR2 is YNFKEQ. CDR3 nucleotides: TGTGCCAGCAGCCAAAGACAGGGGGTACACGAGCAGTACTTC. It specifies CASSQRQGVHEQYF.

This chain connects TRBV19 to TRBJ2-7; tentatively, D is TRBD1 (6 bases). Germline CDR1 is LNHDA and CDR2 is SQIVND (reference sequence). Trimming took 6 bases from V and 0 from J, leaving 12 bases between them. The CDR3 consists of 14 residues. The CDR3 DNA sequence: TGTGCCAGTAGCACAGGGTTGAGCTCCTACGAGCAGTACTTC. This codes for CASSTGLSSYEQYF. Looking up the rest from reference TRBV19 and TRBJ2-7 gives the full variable domain: DGGITQSPKYLFRKEGQNVTLSCEQNLNHDAMYWYRQDPGQGLRLIYYSQIVNDFQKGDIAEGYSVSREKKESFPLTVTSAQKNPTAFYLCASSTGLSSYEQYFGPGTRLTVT.

The chain is built from TRBV4-3 and TRBJ2-3; 10 bases align to TRBD2. The CDR3 contains 18 residues. The germline CDR1 and CDR2 sequences are LGHNA and YSLEER. V gave up 0 bases and J gave up 2 bases; unmatched junction bases: 8. The CDR3 DNA reads TGCGCCAGCAGCCAAGAGTGGGGACTAGCGTTGGACACAGATACGCAGTATTTT. Protein sequence: CASSQEWGLALDTDTQYF.

The chain links TRBV5-4 to TRBJ1-1; no firm D call. The CDR3 loop spans 15 amino acids. V was cut by 0 bases and J by 0 bases, with 9 bases left in between. The germline CDR1 and CDR2 sequences are SGHNT and YYREEE (reference sequence). CDR3 residues: CASSLERELNTEAFF. DNA of the CDR3: TGTGCCAGCAGCTTGGAACGGGAATTGAACACTGAAGCTTTCTTT.

The V and J genes are TRBV11-1 and TRBJ2-1, with 10 bases fitting TRBD2. This CDR3 comprises 17 residues. Trimming removed 0 bases from V and 4 bases from J; junction bases left unmatched: 6. Germline values: CDR1 SGHAT, CDR2 FQDESV (reference sequence). The CDR3 loop reads CASSLAAGLADYNEQFF. CDR3 bases: TGTGCCAGCAGCTTAGCGGCCGGACTAGCGGATTACAATGAGCAGTTCTTC.

V and J are TRBV6-6 and TRBJ2-3; D call uncertain. The germline V gene has CDR1 MNHNY and CDR2 SVGAGI (reference sequence). Trimming removed 0 bases at V and 3 bases at J, with 7 bases between. The CDR3 sequence is 14 residues long. CDR3: CASSYSPRTDTQYF. The DNA of the CDR3 is TGTGCCAGCAGTTACTCGCCGAGGACAGATACGCAGTATTTT.

V is TRBV28 and J is TRBJ2-1; 9 bases match TRBD2. This CDR3 has 15 residues. J lost 8 bases, V lost 3 bases, and 8 bases had no gene match. Germline V gives CDR1 MDHEN, CDR2 SYDVKM. The CDR3 is CASSLGAGGRDEQFF. The CDR3 bases are TGTGCCAGCAGTTTGGGTGCGGGAGGGCGAGATGAGCAGTTCTTC.

This clone was counted only a few times. The gene calls are TRBV6-5 and TRBJ2-2; TRBD1 is a possible D gene (5 bases). In germline, CDR1 is MNHEY, CDR2 SVGAGI. The length of the CDR3 is 15 residues. Trimming removed 2 bases at V and 1 base at J, with 8 bases between. The CDR3 sequence: CASSYRRENTGELFF. The CDR3 nucleotides are TGTGCCAGCAGTTACCGCAGGGAGAACACCGGGGAGCTGTTTTTT.